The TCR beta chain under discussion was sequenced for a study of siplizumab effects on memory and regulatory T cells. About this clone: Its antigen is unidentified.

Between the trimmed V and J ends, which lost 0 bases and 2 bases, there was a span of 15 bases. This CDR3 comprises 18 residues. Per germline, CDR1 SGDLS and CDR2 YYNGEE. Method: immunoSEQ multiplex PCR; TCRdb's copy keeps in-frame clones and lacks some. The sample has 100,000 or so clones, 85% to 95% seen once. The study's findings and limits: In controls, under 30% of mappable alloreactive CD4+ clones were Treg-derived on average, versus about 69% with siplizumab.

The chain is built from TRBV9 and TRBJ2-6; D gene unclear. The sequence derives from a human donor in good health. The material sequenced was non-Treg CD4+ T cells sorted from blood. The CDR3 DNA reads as TGTGCCAGCAGCGTAGGGTCAGGTAGTGCGGCTGGGGCCAACGTCCTGACTTTC. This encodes CASSVGSGSAAGANVLTF.